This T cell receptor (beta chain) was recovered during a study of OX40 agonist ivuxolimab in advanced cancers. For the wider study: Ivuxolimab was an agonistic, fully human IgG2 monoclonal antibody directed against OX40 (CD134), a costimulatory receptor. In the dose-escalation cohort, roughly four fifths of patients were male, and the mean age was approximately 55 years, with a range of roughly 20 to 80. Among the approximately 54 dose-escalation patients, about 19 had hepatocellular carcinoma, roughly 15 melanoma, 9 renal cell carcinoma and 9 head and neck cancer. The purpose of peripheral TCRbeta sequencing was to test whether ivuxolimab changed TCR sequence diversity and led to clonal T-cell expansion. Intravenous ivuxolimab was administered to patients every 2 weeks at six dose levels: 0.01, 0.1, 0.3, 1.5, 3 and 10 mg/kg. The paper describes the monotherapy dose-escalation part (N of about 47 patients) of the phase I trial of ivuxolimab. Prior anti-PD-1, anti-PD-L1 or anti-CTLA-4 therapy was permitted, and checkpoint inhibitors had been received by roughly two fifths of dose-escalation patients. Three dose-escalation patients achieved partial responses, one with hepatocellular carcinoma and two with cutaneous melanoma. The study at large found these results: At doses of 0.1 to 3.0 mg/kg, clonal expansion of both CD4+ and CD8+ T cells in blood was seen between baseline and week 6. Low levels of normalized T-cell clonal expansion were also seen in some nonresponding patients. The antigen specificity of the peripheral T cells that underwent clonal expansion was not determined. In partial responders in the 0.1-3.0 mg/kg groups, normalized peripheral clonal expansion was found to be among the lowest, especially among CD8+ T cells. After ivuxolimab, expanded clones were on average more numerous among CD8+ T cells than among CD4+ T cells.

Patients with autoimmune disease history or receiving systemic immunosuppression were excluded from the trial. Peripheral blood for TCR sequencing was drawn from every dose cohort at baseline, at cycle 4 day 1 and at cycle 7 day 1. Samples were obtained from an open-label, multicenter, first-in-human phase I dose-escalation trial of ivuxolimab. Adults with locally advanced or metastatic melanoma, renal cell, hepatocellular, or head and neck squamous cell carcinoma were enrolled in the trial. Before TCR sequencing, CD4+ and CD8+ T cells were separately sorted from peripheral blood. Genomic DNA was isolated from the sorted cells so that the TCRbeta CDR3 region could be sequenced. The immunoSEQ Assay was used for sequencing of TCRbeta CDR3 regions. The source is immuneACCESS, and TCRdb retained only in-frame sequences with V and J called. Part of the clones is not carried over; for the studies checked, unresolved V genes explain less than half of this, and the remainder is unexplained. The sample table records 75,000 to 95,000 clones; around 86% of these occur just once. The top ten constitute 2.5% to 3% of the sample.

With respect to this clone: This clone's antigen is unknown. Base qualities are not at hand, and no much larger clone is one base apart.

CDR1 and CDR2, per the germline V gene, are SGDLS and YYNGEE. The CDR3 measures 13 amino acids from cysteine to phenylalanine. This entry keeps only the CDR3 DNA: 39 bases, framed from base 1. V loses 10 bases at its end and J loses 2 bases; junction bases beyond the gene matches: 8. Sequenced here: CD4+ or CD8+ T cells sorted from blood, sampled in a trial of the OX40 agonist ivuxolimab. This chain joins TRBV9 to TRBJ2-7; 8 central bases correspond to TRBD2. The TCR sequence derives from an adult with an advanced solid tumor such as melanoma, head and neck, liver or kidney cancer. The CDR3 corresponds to CALYRRGAYEQYF. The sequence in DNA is TGTGCCTTATACAGGCGGGGGGCCTACGAGCAGTACTTC.